A selection of T cell receptor beta chains follows, all from one sample in a study of blood T cells in healthy people across ages. TCRdb independently ran MiXCR on the 5' RACE reads; one entry per CDR3 protein. The sample has about 640,000 distinct CDR3 sequences, around 38% seen once. The sequenced material came from blood. The receptor source for this set is an elderly man in good health. The CDR3 runs from the conserved cysteine through the conserved F or W. A D gene is named only where the DNA matches it firmly. Clone size is not always given. Where it is, it says once, few, many or a class for expanded clones.

CASSPGDRGYEQYF	TGTGCCAGCAGCCCCGGGGACAGGGGCTACGAGCAGTACTTC	TRBJ2-7	TRBD1	TRBV5-4	few
CASSSVTGIAEAFF	TGTGCCAGCAGCTCTGTTACAGGGATCGCTGAAGCTTTCTTT	TRBJ1-1	-	TRBV7-9	many
CASSKESKGKSGELFF	TGTGCCAGCAGCAAAGAAAGCAAGGGGAAGTCCGGGGAGCTGTTTTTT	TRBJ2-2	-	TRBV21-1	-
CASSRQYQETQYF	TGTGCCAGCAGCCGACAGTACCAAGAGACCCAGTACTTC	TRBJ2-5	-	TRBV7-2	few
CASGTPGSSYNEQFF	TGTGCCAGCGGTACCCCGGGGAGCTCCTACAATGAGCAGTTCTTC	TRBJ2-1	-	TRBV6-2/TRBV6-3	few
CASSLTSGETNYEQYF	TGTGCCAGCAGCCTTACTAGCGGGGAAACAAACTACGAGCAGTACTTC	TRBJ2-7	TRBD2	TRBV7-9	few
CATSGRDRGLDYGYTF	TGTGCCACCAGCGGCCGGGACAGGGGGCTCGACTATGGCTACACCTTC	TRBJ1-2	TRBD1	TRBV15	-
CASSEYRGNTEAFF	TGCGCCAGCAGTGAGTACAGAGGGAACACTGAAGCTTTCTTT	TRBJ1-1	-	TRBV10-1	-
CASSLPGSGGKYF	TGTGCCAGCAGCTTACCTGGTAGCGGGGGGAAGTACTTC	TRBJ2-5	TRBD2	TRBV7-2	once
CASRGGIGNEQFF	TGTGCCAGCAGGGGCGGGATAGGAAATGAGCAGTTCTTC	TRBJ2-1	-	TRBV28	-
CASSYPGGSGDTQYF	TGTGCCAGCAGTTACCCCGGCGGGAGTGGTGATACGCAGTATTTT	TRBJ2-3	TRBD2	TRBV6-6	-
CASSLAGTPRETQYF	TGTGCCAGCAGCTTGGCAGGGACCCCTCGGGAGACCCAGTACTTC	TRBJ2-5	-	TRBV5-6	few
CSAKDPGPVYEQYF	TGCAGTGCTAAAGACCCCGGACCTGTCTACGAGCAGTACTTC	TRBJ2-7	-	TRBV20-1	many
CASSQDTGHGYEQYF	TGTGCCAGCAGCCAAGATACAGGACATGGCTACGAGCAGTACTTC	TRBJ2-7	-	TRBV3-1	few
CASNIGRGSTDTQYF	TGTGCCAGCAACATAGGGAGGGGTAGCACAGATACGCAGTATTTT	TRBJ2-3	TRBD2	TRBV12-3/TRBV12-4	-
CASSTTGGGQPQHF	TGTGCCAGTAGTACGACAGGGGGCGGTCAGCCCCAGCATTTT	TRBJ1-5	TRBD1	TRBV19	-
CASSVRWTDTQYF	TGTGCCAGCAGCGTACGGTGGACCGATACGCAGTATTTT	TRBJ2-3	-	TRBV9	few
CSASPEGTPFGEQYF	TGCAGTGCCTCTCCGGAGGGGACTCCCTTCGGCGAGCAGTACTTC	TRBJ2-7	-	TRBV20-1	-
CASTPIGVSYEQYF	TGTGCCAGCACCCCCATCGGGGTCTCCTACGAGCAGTACTTC	TRBJ2-7	-	TRBV2	many
CASSPGQYEQYF	TGTGCCAGCAGCCCCGGACAGTACGAGCAGTACTTC	TRBJ2-7	-	TRBV3-1	few
CSARDGRTGTANFGYTF	TGCAGTGCTAGAGATGGGCGCACAGGGACCGCTAACTTTGGCTACACCTTC	TRBJ1-2	-	TRBV20-1	-
CATTRRDRVMKVDTQYF	TGTGCCACCACTCGTCGGGACAGGGTCATGAAGGTAGATACGCAGTATTTT	TRBJ2-3	TRBD1	TRBV24-1	few
CASSVDQGGSYEQYF	TGTGCCAGCAGCGTAGATCAGGGCGGCTCCTACGAGCAGTACTTC	TRBJ2-7	-	TRBV9	few
CASSFHRENSPLHF	TGTGCCAGCAGTTTCCACAGGGAAAATTCACCCCTCCACTTT	TRBJ1-6	-	TRBV27	-
CAISAGSDYQPQHF	TGTGCCATCAGTGCGGGCAGTGATTATCAGCCCCAGCATTTT	TRBJ1-5	-	TRBV10-3	-
CSARALTGGNTGELFF	TGCAGTGCTAGAGCCCTTACAGGGGGCAACACCGGGGAGCTGTTTTTT	TRBJ2-2	TRBD1	TRBV20-1	-
CASIPAGRSISGANVLTF	TGTGCCAGCATCCCGGCGGGGCGTAGCATCTCTGGGGCCAACGTCCTGACTTTC	TRBJ2-6	-	TRBV6-2/TRBV6-3	many
CASSFLVSGRLGTDTQYF	TGTGCCAGCAGTTTCCTTGTTAGCGGGAGGTTGGGCACAGATACGCAGTATTTT	TRBJ2-3	TRBD2	TRBV28	-
CASTPLPRTGVYEQYF	TGTGCCAGCACCCCGTTACCTAGGACAGGGGTGTACGAGCAGTACTTC	TRBJ2-7	TRBD1	TRBV6-2/TRBV6-3	-
CASSPPGQRKTQYF	TGTGCCAGTAGTCCTCCGGGCCAGAGGAAGACCCAGTACTTC	TRBJ2-5	-	TRBV27	-
CATSEPRRGGTGFIYTF	TGTGCCACCAGTGAACCCCGACGGGGAGGTACGGGGTTTATCTACACCTTC	TRBJ1-2	-	TRBV24-1	few
CSARPTGGSGTQYF	TGCAGTGCTAGACCGACAGGGGGCTCGGGGACCCAGTACTTC	TRBJ2-5	TRBD1	TRBV20-1	-
CASSWTGLSSYNEQFF	TGCGCCAGCAGCTGGACAGGATTGAGCTCCTACAATGAGCAGTTCTTC	TRBJ2-1	TRBD1	TRBV5-1	-
CASSLGSPRNTEAFF	TGTGCCAGCAGCTTAGGAAGTCCGAGAAACACTGAAGCTTTCTTT	TRBJ1-1	-	TRBV7-6	few
CASSLGLAGTSTDTQYF	TGTGCCAGCAGCTTAGGCCTAGCGGGAACTAGCACAGATACGCAGTATTTT	TRBJ2-3	TRBD2	TRBV11-2	few
CSVEGRSTDTQYF	TGCAGCGTTGAAGGACGGTCCACAGATACGCAGTATTTT	TRBJ2-3	-	TRBV29-1	many
CASSDMTSGGRETQYF	TGTGCCAGCAGTGACATGACTAGCGGGGGCAGAGAGACCCAGTACTTC	TRBJ2-5	TRBD2	TRBV6-1	-
CASSPQPGQFNEQYF	TGTGCCAGCTCACCACAACCGGGACAGTTTAACGAGCAGTACTTC	TRBJ2-7	TRBD1	TRBV18	few
CSARETGQGRTEAFF	TGCAGTGCTAGAGAAACGGGACAGGGGAGAACTGAAGCTTTCTTT	TRBJ1-1	TRBD1	TRBV20-1	-
CASSQDRGVPGGYTF	TGTGCCAGCAGCCAGGACAGGGGTGTCCCTGGGGGCTACACCTTC	TRBJ1-2	TRBD1	TRBV5-6	-
CASSSWKGTSGADTLYF	TGTGCCAGCAGCTCGTGGAAAGGGACTAGCGGGGCAGATACGCTGTATTTT	TRBJ2-3	TRBD2	TRBV4-2	-
CASSPRTSGRAHGELFF	TGTGCCAGCAGCCCACGGACTAGCGGGAGGGCCCACGGGGAGCTGTTTTTT	TRBJ2-2	TRBD2	TRBV7-2	-
CASSQDGTETYEQYF	TGTGCCAGCAGCCAAGACGGGACAGAGACCTACGAGCAGTACTTC	TRBJ2-7	TRBD1	TRBV3-1	-
CSAFPGLSYEQYF	TGCAGTGCTTTTCCGGGCCTCTCCTACGAGCAGTACTTC	TRBJ2-7	-	TRBV20-1	many
CASSPFEGRETQYF	TGTGCCAGCTCACCTTTCGAGGGGCGGGAGACCCAGTACTTC	TRBJ2-5	-	TRBV18	many
CASNNRGSRETQYF	TGTGCCAGCAATAACAGGGGGAGTCGAGAGACCCAGTACTTC	TRBJ2-5	TRBD1	TRBV6-2/TRBV6-3	-
CASSSGRAYGYTF	TGTGCCAGCAGCTCGGGCAGGGCCTATGGCTACACCTTC	TRBJ1-2	-	TRBV7-2	few
CASSDRDRGRSYGYTF	TGTGCCAGCAGCGACCGGGACAGGGGGCGCAGCTATGGCTACACCTTC	TRBJ1-2	TRBD1	TRBV9	few
CASNRDLADTQYF	TGCGCCAGCAACAGGGATTTGGCAGATACGCAGTATTTT	TRBJ2-3	-	TRBV10-1	-
CASRRSPTGDYYGYTF	TGCGCCAGCAGACGATCGCCGACAGGGGATTACTATGGCTACACCTTC	TRBJ1-2	TRBD1	TRBV4-1	few
CASSFQVLFEETQFF	TGTGCCAGCAGCTTTCAGGTTCTATTCGAAGAGACCCAGTTCTTC	TRBJ2-1	-	TRBV5-4	-